Each of the 11 T cell receptor beta chains below was sequenced from the same sample in a study of vaccination effects on CD4 cells after COVID-19. What these receptors recognize is not known. Within the ViraFEST assay, antigen-specific CD4+ T cells underwent expansion with viral peptide pools prior to sequencing. Following a roughly 11-day culture, CD4+ T cells were purified. All study participants received two doses of BNT162b2 or mRNA-1273 vaccine. Some clones are missing from TCRdb's copy, which holds only in-frame ones; the method was immunoSEQ multiplex PCR. The sample has about 69,000 clones; about 67% are singletons. This material consisted of CD4+ T cells from PBMCs cultured with HCoV-229E spike peptides, taken after COVID-19 vaccination. These receptors were taken from a human donor who received a COVID-19 vaccine.

In this sample, this clone turned up a few times. The gene calls are TRBV18 and TRBJ1-4; D remains ambiguous. Germline assignment: CDR1 KGHSH and CDR2 LQKENI. The CDR3 length is 15 residues. The germline V and J ends were trimmed by 0 bases and 3 bases, with 8 bases remaining between them. The CDR3 protein is CASSPPRAANEKLFF. CDR3 nucleotide sequence: TGTGCCAGCTCACCACCCCGGGCCGCTAATGAAAAACTGTTTTTT.

The rearrangement links TRBV5-1 to TRBJ2-3; 12 nucleotides agree with TRBD2. V shed 1 base, J shed 6 bases, and the junction held 3 bases outside the gene matches. Per germline, CDR1 SGHRS and CDR2 YFSETQ. This CDR3 contains 15 residues. The CDR3 coding sequence is TGCGCCAGCAGCTTGCTAGCGGGGGGGCATGATACGCAGTATTTT. This encodes CASSLLAGGHDTQYF.

This rearrangement joins TRBV14 to TRBJ1-2, with D hard to call. The CDR3 contains 15 residues. From germline, CDR1 is SGHDN and CDR2 FVKESK. Trimming left V 1 base short and J 4 bases short, with 13 bases between. DNA for the CDR3: TGTGCCAGCAGCCAAGCTCTTGACGGCGGCTATGGCTACACCTTC. Translated: CASSQALDGGYGYTF.

V usage is TRBV6-1 and J usage is TRBJ1-2, with 7 bases identical to TRBD1. V shed 1 base and J 5 bases; nucleotides not matched to a gene: 10. The CDR3 runs to 16 residues. Germline V CDR1 and CDR2: MNHNS, SASEGT. This CDR3 reads CASSEVLRDSRYGYTF. CDR3 sequence (DNA): TGTGCCAGCAGTGAAGTTTTAAGGGACAGCCGATATGGCTACACCTTC.

This clone was seen a few times. The J gene is TRBJ1-3, the V gene TRBV25-1; D unclear. Germline values: CDR1 MGHDK, CDR2 SYGVNS. Trimming pared 4 bases from V and 3 bases from J, leaving 7 bases between. The CDR3 covers 13 residues. CDR3 loop: CASSGTVGNTIYF. Written as DNA, the CDR3 is TGTGCCAGCAGTGGTACAGTTGGAAACACCATATATTTT.

V and J are TRBV19 and TRBJ1-1; D is possibly TRBD1 (5 bases). V lost 11 bases, J lost 0 bases, and 19 bases lay in between. The germline CDR1 and CDR2 sequences are LNHDA and SQIVND (reference sequence). The CDR3 extends over 15 amino acids. In DNA form, the CDR3 reads TGTGCCTCGATCTTTTCGGGGCAGATGAACACTGAAGCTTTCTTT. Its protein product is CASIFSGQMNTEAFF.

Only a few counts were recorded for this clone. The chain joins TRBV6-1 to TRBJ2-7; D is uncertain. V shed 3 bases and J shed 3 bases, with 12 bases lying between them. CDR3 length equals 14 residues. Germline CDR1 reads MNHNS; CDR2 reads SASEGT. CDR3 residues: CASSETHQNYEQYV. In nucleotides, the CDR3 is TGTGCCAGCAGTGAGACACACCAGAACTACGAGCAGTACGTC.

This chain links TRBV5-1 with TRBJ1-2, with 8 nucleotides matching TRBD1. Germline V gene data show CDR1 as SGHRS and CDR2 as YFSETQ. The CDR3 spans 14 residues. V dropped 3 bases and J dropped 6; count of bases not matched to a gene: 7. CDR3 sequence (DNA): TGCGCCAGCAGCTCGGTAACAGGGGGAAATGGCTACACCTTC. It yields the protein CASSSVTGGNGYTF.

The chain uses TRBV7-2 and TRBJ2-2; 10 positions agree with TRBD2. CDR1 and CDR2 (germline): SGHTA, FQGNSA. The CDR3 extends over 14 amino acids. After removal of 7 bases from V and 4 bases from J, the junction contained 3 bases not matched to a gene. CDR3 protein: CASIKRGGTGELFF. Written as DNA, the CDR3 is TGTGCCAGCATTAAGCGGGGGGGCACCGGGGAGCTGTTTTTT.

As for this clone: At the DNA level, this CDR3 is encoded by other sequences in the same sample as well. The chain recombines TRBV19 with TRBJ1-2, with D perhaps matching TRBD1 (5 bases). Germline CDR1 LNHDA, CDR2 SQIVND (reference sequence). With 3 bases removed from V and 3 bases from J, the gap between germline ends came to 8 bases. The CDR3 length is 13 residues. DNA for the CDR3: TGTGCCAGTAGTATCGGGGGAGACTATGGCTACACCTTC. Translating it yields CASSIGGDYGYTF.

This clone was counted a few times. V is TRBV12-3 or TRBV12-4 and J is TRBJ2-1, with a tentative D call TRBD1 (5 bases). V was shortened by 5 bases and J by 6 bases, with 11 bases between the two germline ends. This CDR3 has 13 residues. The CDR3 DNA reads TGTGCCAGCAGTATCGGACAATTCAATGAGCAGTTCTTC. This codes for CASSIGQFNEQFF.